The TCR beta chain described here comes from a study of cytomegalovirus exposure and HLA in healthy donors. As for the study in general: As released early, the data held about 85 million unique TCRs from HLA-typed donors.

CDR3 length equals 17 residues. V was trimmed by 0 bases and J by 3 bases, leaving 15 bases between them. The germline V gene has CDR1 SGHRS and CDR2 YFSETQ. This clone was counted only a few times. Its antigen remains unknown. General study findings and limits: Follow-up analysis found HLA locus-dependent TCR association rates, highest for DRB1 and lowest for HLA-C.

PCR was performed using 60 Vbeta and 13 Jbeta primers. Measured with immunoSEQ multiplex PCR; TCRdb has only the in-frame clones, and not every one. This sample has about 94,000 clones, with under 80% found just once. The clonotype originates from a young man in good health and CMV-seropositive. What was sequenced was PBMCs. This chain uses TRBV5-1 with TRBJ2-2, with a possible D match to TRBD2 (6 bases). Here the CDR3 DNA reads TGCGCCAGCAGCTTGGATTTAAGTGGGACTCACACCGGGGAGCTGTTTTTT. Translated, it gives CASSLDLSGTHTGELFF.